This entry lists 5 T cell receptor beta chains sequenced from one sample in a study of control samples from healthy donors and cancer patients. The data were produced by immunoSEQ multiplex PCR, yet TCRdb's version contains in-frame clones alone and is incomplete. The table records over 150,000 clones, less than 95% of them present only once. Sequencing used PBMCs. Receptor source: a man in his sixties with colorectal cancer.

V is TRBV12-1 and J is TRBJ1-2. TRBV12-1 is a recognized pseudogene. The length of the CDR3 is 12 residues. The CDR3 DNA reads as TGTGCCATCGGGGGTCCTAACTATGGCTACACCTTC. This codes for CAIGGPNYGYTF.

The chain combines TRBV4-3 with TRBJ2-3, with a possible D match to TRBD1 (6 bases). In germline, CDR1 is LGHNA, CDR2 YSLEER. This CDR3 comprises 16 residues. V was shortened by 2 bases and J by 2 bases, with 14 bases between the two germline ends. CDR3 coding DNA: TGCGCCAGCAGCCAAAGGACAGAGGAACTCACAGATACGCAGTATTTT. Amino acids: CASSQRTEELTDTQYF.

This chain uses TRBV14 with TRBJ1-2, with TRBD1 matching over 9 bases. Per the germline V gene, CDR1 is SGHDN and CDR2 is FVKESK. The CDR3 is 13 amino acids. Trimming at V came to 5 bases and at J to 8 bases, leaving 6 bases not matched to a gene. The CDR3, as DNA: TGTGCCAGCAGCGTGGACAGGGGTTACGGCTACACCTTC. Its translation: CASSVDRGYGYTF.

The V and J genes are TRBV3-1 (or the pseudogene TRBV3-2) and TRBJ2-7, with 10 positions matching TRBD2. With V trimmed by 1 base and J by 2 bases, 5 bases remained unmatched. This CDR3 is 16 amino acids long. In germline, CDR1 is LGHDT, CDR2 YNNKEL (reference sequence). CDR3 in DNA: TGTGCCAGCAGCCAAGGCTCACTAGCGGGGCCCTACGAGCAGTACTTC. Its translation: CASSQGSLAGPYEQYF.

The chain is built from TRBV6-2 or TRBV6-3 and TRBJ2-1, with 9 bases fitting TRBD1. Trimming took 2 bases from V and 10 from J; bases not matched to a gene: 6. The V gene's germline CDR1 is MNHEY and CDR2 SVGEGT. CDR3 size: 14 residues. CDR3 in amino acids: CASSYGTGTGEQFF. CDR3 sequence (DNA): TGTGCCAGCAGTTACGGGACAGGGACCGGGGAGCAGTTCTTC.